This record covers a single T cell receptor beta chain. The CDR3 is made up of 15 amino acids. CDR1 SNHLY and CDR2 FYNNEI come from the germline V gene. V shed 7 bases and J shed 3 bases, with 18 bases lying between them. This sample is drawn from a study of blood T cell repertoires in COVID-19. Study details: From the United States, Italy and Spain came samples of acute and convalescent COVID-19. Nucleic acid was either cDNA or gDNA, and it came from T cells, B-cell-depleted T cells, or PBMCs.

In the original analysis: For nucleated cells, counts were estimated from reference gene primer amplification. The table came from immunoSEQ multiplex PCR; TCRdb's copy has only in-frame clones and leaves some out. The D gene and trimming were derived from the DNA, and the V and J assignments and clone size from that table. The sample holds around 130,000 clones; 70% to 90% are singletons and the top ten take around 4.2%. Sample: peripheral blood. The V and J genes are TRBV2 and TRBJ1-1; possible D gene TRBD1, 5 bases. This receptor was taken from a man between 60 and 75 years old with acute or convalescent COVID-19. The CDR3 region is CASTRRLGGDTEAFF. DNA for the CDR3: TGTGCCAGCACCAGGCGTTTGGGAGGGGACACTGAAGCTTTCTTT.